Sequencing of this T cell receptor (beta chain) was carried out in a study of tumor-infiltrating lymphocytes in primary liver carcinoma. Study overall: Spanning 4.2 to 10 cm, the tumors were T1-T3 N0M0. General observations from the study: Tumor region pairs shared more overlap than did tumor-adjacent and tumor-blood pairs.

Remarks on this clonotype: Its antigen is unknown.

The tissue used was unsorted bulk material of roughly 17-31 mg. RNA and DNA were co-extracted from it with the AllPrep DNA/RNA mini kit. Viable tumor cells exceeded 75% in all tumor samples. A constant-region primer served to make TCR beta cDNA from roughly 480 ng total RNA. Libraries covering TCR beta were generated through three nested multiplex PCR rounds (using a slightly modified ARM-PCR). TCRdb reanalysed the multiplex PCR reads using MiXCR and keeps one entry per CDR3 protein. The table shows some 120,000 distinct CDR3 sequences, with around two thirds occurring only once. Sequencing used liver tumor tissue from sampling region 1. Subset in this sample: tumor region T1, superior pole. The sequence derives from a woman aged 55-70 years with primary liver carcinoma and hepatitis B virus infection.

The CDR3 DNA follows: TGTGCCACCAGTGACTTGACAGGGGCAGCGTTCCGCGAGCAGTACTTC. This codes for CATSDLTGAAFREQYF. The V gene is TRBV24-1, the J gene TRBJ2-7, with 8 bases identical to TRBD1. CDR3 size: 16 residues. CDR1 is KGHDR, CDR2 SFDVKD, per germline. V trimming: 4 bases; J trimming: 6 bases; junction bases outside the gene matches: 13.